This T cell receptor (beta chain) emerged from a study of CD8+ T cells in alopecia areata (dated by TCRdb to the late 2010s). In terms of the full investigation: The treated patients, all with moderate-to-severe alopecia areata, were enrolled in an open-label pilot trial of oral tofacitinib given at 5 to 10 mg twice daily. RNA was obtained with the PAXgene miRNA kit for fixed scalp, the miRNeasy kit for PBMCs, and the RNeasy kit for mouse skin. In both human patients and the C3H/HeJ mouse model, the study applied high-throughput TCRbeta sequencing to look at T cell clonal expansion in alopecia areata. Scalp clonality was compared among normal scalp (n=4), patchy alopecia areata scalp (n=8), and alopecia totalis/universalis scalp (n=8). In treated patients, disease severity was measured using the SALT score, which gives the percentage of scalp surface area affected. TCRbeta CDR3 regions were amplified by immunoSEQ multiplex PCR with 35 Vbeta forward and 13 Jbeta reverse primers. Tofacitinib was administered for 6 to 18 months, and 6 months of follow-up off drug were then conducted to assess delayed response and recurrence. Biopsies were taken from tofacitinib-treated patients at baseline and again at 4 and 24 weeks into treatment, and several of those patients also had a later scalp biopsy. Human TCRbeta sequencing covered scalp tissue and sorted CD4+ and CD8+ peripheral blood T cells from patchy and totalis/universalis alopecia areata patients and healthy controls.

Library preparation employed the immunoSEQ multiplex PCR assay. To provide template for TCR sequencing, every sample had RNA extracted and reverse transcribed into cDNA. SuperScript III was used for first-strand cDNA synthesis, primed with a 2:1 mix of oligo-dT and random hexamers. A synthetic immune receptor repertoire was used to gauge amplification bias, and whatever bias remained was removed computationally. On the authors' methods: Raw reads were preprocessed to remove errors, and CDR3 was defined by IMGT conventions from the conserved cysteine to phenylalanine. To get clonality, Shannon entropy was normalized by log2 of the number of productive unique TCRs and the result was subtracted from 1. Whether each scalp clone was CD4 or CD8 was inferred by checking scalp TCRbeta sequences against the CD4 and CD8 repertoires from sorted blood. TCRdb took over this immuneACCESS table, retaining in-frame rearrangements with V and J assigned. Such tables are incomplete; in checked studies, under half of the missing clones stem from an unresolved V gene, and the remainder is unexplained. Clonal size and the V and J genes are those of that table, whereas D and trimming came from the DNA. Here the sample has approximately 140,000 clones; about 88% occur a single time. Roughly 13% of the sample goes to the ten largest clones.

Beyond this particular receptor, the publication reports: During tofacitinib treatment, many expanded lesional clones remained in scalp and blood, and this persistence may partly explain relapse after treatment is stopped. Tofacitinib significantly decreased scalp clonality and the number of expanded CD8+ clones among the top 100 scalp clones. Scalp TCR repertoire analysis is complicated because resident alphabeta T cells in normal human skin are also sequenced, whereas mouse skin is dominated by gammadelta T cells. Shared TCR sequences between patients were less evident than in mice, which may be partly attributable to HLA diversity in the patient population. Compared with normal scalp, lesional scalp, particularly in alopecia totalis/universalis, had higher clonality and more expanded CD8+ clones, which suggests antigenic drive. Because the treated cohort was small and had only one nonresponder, larger studies are needed to examine links between baseline CD8+ expansion and response.

A note on this clone: Its antigen specificity is not known. Per-nucleotide qualities are absent, and no much larger clonotype sits a single base away.

The CDR3 runs 13 amino acids, cysteine and phenylalanine included. The sequence is cut down to CDR3 DNA, 39 bases in frame from base 1. Trimmed from V: 5 bases; trimmed from J: 1 base; junction bases lacking a gene match: 2. The germline V gene (reference sequence) supplies CDR1 SEHNR and CDR2 FQNEAQ. The time point label corresponds to: 4 weeks on oral tofacitinib. The sample's treatment or condition label, decoded: oral pan-JAK inhibitor, 5-10 mg twice daily. From alopecia areata patients, peripheral blood was collected along with lesional scalp punch biopsies. PBMCs were isolated by density centrifugation and stained for CD3, CD4 and CD8, after which CD4+ and CD8+ T cells were sorted on a FACSAria.

Recombination joined TRBV7-9 with TRBJ2-7; TRBD1 lines up with 7 middle nucleotides. The specimen was CD8+ T cells sorted from blood, collected at week 4, from a patient treated with tofacitinib. The clonotype was recovered from a human donor with alopecia areata. CDR3 protein: CASSTGQSYEQYF. The DNA sequence is given as TGTGCCAGCAGCACGGGACAGTCCTACGAGCAGTACTTC.